This entry lists 6 T cell receptor beta chains sequenced from one sample in a study of cytomegalovirus exposure and HLA in healthy donors. The PCR employed 60 Vbeta primers together with 13 Jbeta primers. TCRdb keeps only in-frame clones here, not all; method: immunoSEQ multiplex PCR. The sample includes 150,000 or so clones, 65% to 90% seen only once; the top ten take around 6.6%. Sample: PBMCs. All receptors derive from a woman in her forties or fifties in good health and CMV-seropositive.

Comment on this clone: A read error may produce the germline difference seen at one junction end. Other nucleotide sequences in the sample specify the same CDR3. This chain connects TRBV7-9 to TRBJ1-2; perhaps TRBD1 as D (5 bases). In germline, CDR1 is SEHNR, CDR2 FQNEAQ (reference sequence). This CDR3 is 12 amino acids long. Here the CDR3 DNA reads TGTTCCAGCAGCCTTGGAGGGGATGGCTACACCTTC. Translation: CSSSLGGDGYTF.

V usage is TRBV15 and J usage is TRBJ1-2; TRBD1 matches at 7 bases. CDR3 length: 15 amino acids. CDR1 and CDR2 from the germline V gene are LNHNV and YYDKDF (reference sequence). Losses at the gene ends were 1 base for V and 4 bases for J; bases not matched to a gene: 6. The CDR3 coding sequence is TGTGCCACCAGCAGAGCGGGGACAGTCTCCTATGGCTACACCTTC. This encodes CATSRAGTVSYGYTF.

This sequence joins TRBV7-7 and TRBJ1-5; 7 bases match TRBD1. Germline V CDR1 and CDR2: SSHAT, FNYEAQ (reference sequence). The V gene end was trimmed by 5 bases and the J gene end by 5 bases; junction bases not matched to a gene: 6. The CDR3 is 14 amino acids. CDR3 in DNA: TGTGCCAGCAGCCCTGGGACAGTTCATCAGCCCCAGCATTTT. As protein: CASSPGTVHQPQHF.

V is TRBV5-6 and J is TRBJ1-2; 7 bases agree with TRBD1. The germline gives CDR1 SGHDT, CDR2 YYEEEE. Unmatched junction bases numbered 0, after V lost 1 base and J lost 3 bases. The length of the CDR3 is 13 residues. The chain's CDR3 is CASSLTGDYGYTF. CDR3 bases: TGTGCCAGCAGCTTGACAGGGGACTATGGCTACACCTTC.

The V call is TRBV5-1, the J call TRBJ2-7; the match to TRBD1 covers 8 bases. CDR3 size: 15 residues. The ends lost 4 bases at V and 2 bases at J; junction bases unmatched: 8. Germline assignment: CDR1 SGHRS and CDR2 YFSETQ. In DNA form, the CDR3 reads TGCGCCAGCAGCCTAACCGGACAGGGTACCTACGAGCAGTACTTC. Protein sequence: CASSLTGQGTYEQYF.

This chain uses TRBV21-1 with TRBJ2-2; the table gives TRBD1 as D, unverified against the DNA. TRBV21-1 is assigned pseudogene status. The CDR3 spans 19 residues. In DNA form, the CDR3 reads TGTGCCAGCAGCAAAGCGGACCAAGGGAAGGGGCTCTGGACCGGGGAGCTGTTTTTT. Translated: CASSKADQGKGLWTGELFF.